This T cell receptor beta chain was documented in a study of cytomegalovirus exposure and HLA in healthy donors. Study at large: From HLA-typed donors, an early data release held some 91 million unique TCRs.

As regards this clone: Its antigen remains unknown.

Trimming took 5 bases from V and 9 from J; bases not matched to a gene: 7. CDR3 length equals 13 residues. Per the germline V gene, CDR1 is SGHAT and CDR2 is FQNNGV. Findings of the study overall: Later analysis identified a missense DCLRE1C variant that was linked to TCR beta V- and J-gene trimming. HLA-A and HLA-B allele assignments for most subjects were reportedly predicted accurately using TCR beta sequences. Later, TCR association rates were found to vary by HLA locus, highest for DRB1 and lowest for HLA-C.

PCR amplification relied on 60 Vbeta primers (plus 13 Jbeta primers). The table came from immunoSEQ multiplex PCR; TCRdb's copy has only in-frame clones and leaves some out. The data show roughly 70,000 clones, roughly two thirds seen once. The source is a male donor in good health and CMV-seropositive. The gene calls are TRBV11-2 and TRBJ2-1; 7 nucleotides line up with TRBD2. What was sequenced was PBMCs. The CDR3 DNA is TGTGCCAGCAGCCCAGGACTAGGCGGTGAGCAGTTCTTC. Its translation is CASSPGLGGEQFF. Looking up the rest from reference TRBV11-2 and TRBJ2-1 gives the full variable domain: EAGVAQSPRYKIIEKRQSVAFWCNPISGHATLYWYQQILGQGPKLLIQFQNNGVVDDSQLPKDRFSAERLKGVDSTLKIQPAKLEDSAVYLCASSPGLGGEQFFGPGTRLTVL.